The rows below give T cell receptor beta chains drawn from one sample of a study of prognosis after radiotherapy for stage I lung cancer. Via MiXCR, TCRdb re-called the multiplex PCR reads, giving one row per CDR3 protein. This sample has under 25,000 distinct CDR3 sequences, with about 50% found just once. Sample: PBMCs, taken before or after stereotactic body radiation therapy (not recorded which). The receptors shown here come from a donor aged 50 or older with non-small cell lung cancer. Each CDR3 is given with its conserved first and last residue.

j_gene: TRBJ2-7; v_gene: TRBV9; CDR3aa: CASSGGSYEQYF
j_gene: TRBJ1-2; v_gene: TRBV12-3/TRBV12-4; CDR3aa: CASSLARGDGYTF
j_gene: TRBJ2-2; v_gene: TRBV7-8; CDR3aa: CASSRIRLAGVTGELFF
j_gene: TRBJ2-2; v_gene: TRBV24-1; CDR3aa: CATSDSPTGELFF
j_gene: TRBJ2-3; v_gene: TRBV12-3/TRBV12-4; CDR3aa: CASSPAGGTDTQYF
j_gene: TRBJ2-1; v_gene: TRBV9; CDR3aa: CASSINGAWGDEQFF
j_gene: TRBJ2-2; v_gene: TRBV18; CDR3aa: CASKAGQNTGELFF
j_gene: TRBJ2-7; v_gene: TRBV5-4; CDR3aa: CASSWDAAYEQYF
j_gene: TRBJ2-3; v_gene: TRBV5-1; CDR3aa: CASSLGQGANTDTQYF
j_gene: TRBJ1-5; v_gene: TRBV28; CDR3aa: CASSPDRGWQPQHF
j_gene: TRBJ1-5; v_gene: TRBV6-4; CDR3aa: CASSRTPNQPQHF
j_gene: TRBJ2-2; v_gene: TRBV7-3; CDR3aa: CASSRTASQYTGELFF
j_gene: TRBJ1-2; v_gene: TRBV9; CDR3aa: CASSETPLPGQARGYTF
j_gene: TRBJ2-7; v_gene: TRBV5-1; CDR3aa: CASSFDLWGYEQYF
j_gene: TRBJ2-7; v_gene: TRBV19; CDR3aa: CASSPPEQYF
j_gene: TRBJ2-1; v_gene: TRBV11-2; CDR3aa: CASSLIPTRYAGGGEHFF
j_gene: TRBJ2-7; v_gene: TRBV5-1; CDR3aa: CASSPVLAEGSYEQYF
j_gene: TRBJ2-1; v_gene: TRBV5-1; CDR3aa: CASSFSGRALYNEQFF
j_gene: TRBJ2-2; v_gene: TRBV10-2; CDR3aa: CASSDRAGHGELFF
j_gene: TRBJ2-7; v_gene: TRBV19; CDR3aa: CASSVGTTPSYEQYF
j_gene: TRBJ1-3; v_gene: TRBV30; CDR3aa: CAWRTGGSGNTIYF
j_gene: TRBJ2-1; v_gene: TRBV10-3; CDR3aa: CAIKASGSYNEQFF
j_gene: TRBJ2-2; v_gene: TRBV20-1; CDR3aa: CSARELAGASNTGELFF
j_gene: TRBJ2-7; v_gene: TRBV30; CDR3aa: CAYGSGYEQYF
j_gene: TRBJ1-1; v_gene: TRBV11-1; CDR3aa: CASSSLDRKEAFF
j_gene: TRBJ1-4; v_gene: TRBV19; CDR3aa: CASSRGEYEKLFF
j_gene: TRBJ2-5; v_gene: TRBV9; CDR3aa: CASSVGQGRETQYF
j_gene: TRBJ2-3; v_gene: TRBV9; CDR3aa: CASSVGGGSVGDTQYF
j_gene: TRBJ2-5; v_gene: TRBV24-1; CDR3aa: CATSDSTGAQETQYF
j_gene: TRBJ1-1; v_gene: TRBV6-2/TRBV6-3; CDR3aa: CASNQGTEAFF
j_gene: TRBJ1-2; v_gene: TRBV5-4; CDR3aa: CVISPGRQGNYGYTF
j_gene: TRBJ2-2; v_gene: TRBV7-9; CDR3aa: CASSEQGLSTEELFF
j_gene: TRBJ1-6; v_gene: TRBV2; CDR3aa: CASSEATGGNSPLHF
j_gene: TRBJ2-2; v_gene: TRBV7-2; CDR3aa: CASSLAKQSGELFF
j_gene: TRBJ1-2; v_gene: TRBV28; CDR3aa: CASSPTGLNYGYTF
j_gene: TRBJ1-1; v_gene: TRBV11-3; CDR3aa: CASSQEGGITEAFF
j_gene: TRBJ2-7; v_gene: TRBV11-2; CDR3aa: CASSLVARGSFYEQYF
j_gene: TRBJ1-2; v_gene: TRBV28; CDR3aa: CASGQESIYGYNF
j_gene: TRBJ2-2; v_gene: TRBV25-1; CDR3aa: CASRKGQGLFTGELFF
j_gene: TRBJ2-1; v_gene: TRBV27; CDR3aa: CASSVGHEQFF